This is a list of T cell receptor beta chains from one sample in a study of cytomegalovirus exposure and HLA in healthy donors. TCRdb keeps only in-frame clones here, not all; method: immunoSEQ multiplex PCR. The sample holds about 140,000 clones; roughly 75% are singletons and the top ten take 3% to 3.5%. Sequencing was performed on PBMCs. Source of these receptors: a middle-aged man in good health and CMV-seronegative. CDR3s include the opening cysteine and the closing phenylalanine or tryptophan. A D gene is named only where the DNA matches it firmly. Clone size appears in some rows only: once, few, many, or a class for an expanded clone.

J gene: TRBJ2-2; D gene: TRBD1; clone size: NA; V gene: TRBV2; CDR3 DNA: TGTGCCAGCAGCCAGGACAGGGTTGGCAACACCGGGGAGCTGTTTTTT; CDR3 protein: CASSQDRVGNTGELFF
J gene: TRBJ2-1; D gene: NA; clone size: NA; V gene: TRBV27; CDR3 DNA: TGTGCCAGCAATCAATCCCCCAATGAGCAGTTCTTC; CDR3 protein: CASNQSPNEQFF
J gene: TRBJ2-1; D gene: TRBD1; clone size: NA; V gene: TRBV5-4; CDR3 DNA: TGTGCCAGCAGCTTACGGGACAGGGTCTTCAATGAGCAGTTCTTC; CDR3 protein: CASSLRDRVFNEQFF
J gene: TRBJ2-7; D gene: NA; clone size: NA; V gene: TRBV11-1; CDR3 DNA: TGTGCCAGCAGCTTCTCCAGGGGCCTAACCTACGAGCAGTACTTC; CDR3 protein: CASSFSRGLTYEQYF
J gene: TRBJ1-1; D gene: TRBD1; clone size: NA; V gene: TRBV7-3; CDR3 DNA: TGTGCCAGCAGCTCGGACAGGGTGAACACTGAAGCTTTCTTT; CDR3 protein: CASSSDRVNTEAFF
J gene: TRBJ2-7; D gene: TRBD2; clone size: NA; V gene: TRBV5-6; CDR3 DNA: TGTGCCAGCAGCCTCCGGACTAGCGGGGACCCCTACGAGCAGTACTTC; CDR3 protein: CASSLRTSGDPYEQYF
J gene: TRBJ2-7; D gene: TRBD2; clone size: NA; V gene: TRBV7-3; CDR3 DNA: TGTGCCAGCAGCTGGACTAGCGGGGATGCTTACGAGCAGTACTTC; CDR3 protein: CASSWTSGDAYEQYF
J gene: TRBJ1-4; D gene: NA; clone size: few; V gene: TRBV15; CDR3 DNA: TGTGCCACCAGCAGAGAAGGGGCACTGTTTTTT; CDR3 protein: CATSREGALFF
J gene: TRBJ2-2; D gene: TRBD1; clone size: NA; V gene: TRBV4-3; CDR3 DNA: TGCGCCAGCAGCCAAAGGGACAGAGACACCGGGGAGCTGTTTTTT; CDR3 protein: CASSQRDRDTGELFF
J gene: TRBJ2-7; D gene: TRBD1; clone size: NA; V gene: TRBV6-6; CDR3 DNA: TGTGCCAGCAGCCTAGACAGGGGGCGGGACGAGCAGTACTTC; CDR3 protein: CASSLDRGRDEQYF
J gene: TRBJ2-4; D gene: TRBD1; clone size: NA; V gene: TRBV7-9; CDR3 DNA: TGTGCCAGCAGCACCCAAAATCCGACAGGGGGCTATGAAAAAAACATTCAGTACTTC; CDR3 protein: CASSTQNPTGGYEKNIQYF
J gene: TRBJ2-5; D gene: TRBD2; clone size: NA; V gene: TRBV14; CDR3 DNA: TGTGCCAGCAGCCAGGACCCGGGACTAGCGGGTTGGGCGGGAGAGACCCAGTACTTC; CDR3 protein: CASSQDPGLAGWAGETQYF
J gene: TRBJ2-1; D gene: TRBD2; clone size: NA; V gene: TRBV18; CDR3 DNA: TGTGCCAGCTCACCACTAGCGGGGGGGGACAATGAGCAGTTCTTC; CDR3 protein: CASSPLAGGDNEQFF
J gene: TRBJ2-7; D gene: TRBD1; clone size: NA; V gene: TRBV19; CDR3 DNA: TGTGCCAACCTCGGACAGGTTTACGACGAGCAGTACTTC; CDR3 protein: CANLGQVYDEQYF
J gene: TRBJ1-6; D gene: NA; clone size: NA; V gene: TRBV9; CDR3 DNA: TGTGCCAGCAGCGCAAGTAGTTCACCCCTCCACTTT; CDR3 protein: CASSASSSPLHF
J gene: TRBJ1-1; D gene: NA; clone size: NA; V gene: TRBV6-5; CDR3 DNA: TGTGCCAGCAGTTACAGGAGGAGGGAGACAGAAGCTTTCTTT; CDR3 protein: CASSYRRRETEAFF
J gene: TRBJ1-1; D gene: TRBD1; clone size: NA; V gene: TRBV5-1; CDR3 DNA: TGCGCCAGCAGCCGGGATGGGACAGGGGATGAAGCTTTCTTT; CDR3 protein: CASSRDGTGDEAFF
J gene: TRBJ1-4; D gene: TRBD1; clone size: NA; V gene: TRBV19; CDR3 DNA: TGTGCCAGTAGCCCCGGAGGGGGCGATGAAAAACTGTTTTTT; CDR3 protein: CASSPGGGDEKLFF
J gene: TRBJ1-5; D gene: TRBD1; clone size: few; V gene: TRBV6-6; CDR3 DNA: TGTGCCAGCAGGAGCGGGACAGGGGAAACTCAGCCCCAGCATTTT; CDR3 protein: CASRSGTGETQPQHF
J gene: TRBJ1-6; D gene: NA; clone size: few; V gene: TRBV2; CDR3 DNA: TGTGCCAGCAGGGAGACAGAATCCTATAATTCACCCCTCCACTTT; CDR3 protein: CASRETESYNSPLHF
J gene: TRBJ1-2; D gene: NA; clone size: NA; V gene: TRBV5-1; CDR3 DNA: TGCGCCAGCAGCCCACTGGTGGCAGGACTCGATACGGAGGGCTACACCTTC; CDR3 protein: CASSPLVAGLDTEGYTF
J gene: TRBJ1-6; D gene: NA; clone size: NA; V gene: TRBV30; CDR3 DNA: TGTGCCTGGAGTGCAGTCAGCTCCTATAATTCACCCCTCCACTTT; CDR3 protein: CAWSAVSSYNSPLHF
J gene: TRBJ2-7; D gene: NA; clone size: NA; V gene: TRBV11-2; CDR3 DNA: TGTGCCAGCAGCTTAGCAGGAGGGTCCGAGCAGTACTTC; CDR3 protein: CASSLAGGSEQYF
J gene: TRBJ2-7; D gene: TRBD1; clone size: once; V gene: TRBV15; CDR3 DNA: TGTGCCACCAGCAGGTCCGGGACAGGCTACGAGCAGTACTTC; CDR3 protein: CATSRSGTGYEQYF
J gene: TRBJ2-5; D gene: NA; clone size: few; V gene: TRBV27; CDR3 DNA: TGTGCCAGCAGTTTATCTACAGGGTCAGAGACCCAGTACTTC; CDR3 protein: CASSLSTGSETQYF
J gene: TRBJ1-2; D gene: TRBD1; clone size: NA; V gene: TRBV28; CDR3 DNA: TGTGCCAGCATCTCCTCCGGGACAGGGACGGATGGCTACACCTTC; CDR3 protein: CASISSGTGTDGYTF
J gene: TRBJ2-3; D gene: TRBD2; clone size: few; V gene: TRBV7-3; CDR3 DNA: TGTGCCAGCAGCTCTGGACTAGCGGGGGGGCCCGGCACAGATACGCAGTATTTT; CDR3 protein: CASSSGLAGGPGTDTQYF
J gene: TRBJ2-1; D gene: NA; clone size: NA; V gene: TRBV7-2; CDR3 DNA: TGTGCCAGCAGCTTAAGGCGGGGAGAGCAGTTCTTC; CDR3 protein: CASSLRRGEQFF
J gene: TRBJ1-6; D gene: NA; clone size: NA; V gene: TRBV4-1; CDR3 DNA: TGCGCCAGCAGCCAACCCCGAGAGGTTTGGGATTCACCCCTCCACTTT; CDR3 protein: CASSQPREVWDSPLHF
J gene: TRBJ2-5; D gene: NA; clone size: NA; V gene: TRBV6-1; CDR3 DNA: TGTGCCAGCAGTGAAGACCTACCCCGGCAGTACTTC; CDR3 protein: CASSEDLPRQYF
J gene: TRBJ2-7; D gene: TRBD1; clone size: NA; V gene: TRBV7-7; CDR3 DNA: TGTGCCAGCAGCTGGGGCCAGGGGGCTCATTACGAGCAGTACTTC; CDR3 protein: CASSWGQGAHYEQYF
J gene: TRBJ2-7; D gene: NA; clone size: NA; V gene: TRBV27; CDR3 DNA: TGTGCCAGCAGTTCTCGGAGAGAAACCTACGAGCAGTACTTC; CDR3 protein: CASSSRRETYEQYF
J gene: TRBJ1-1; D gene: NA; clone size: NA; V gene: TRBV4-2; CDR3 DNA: TGTGCCAGCAGCCAACTTGCCGACAGGCCTAACACTGAAGCTTTCTTT; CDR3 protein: CASSQLADRPNTEAFF
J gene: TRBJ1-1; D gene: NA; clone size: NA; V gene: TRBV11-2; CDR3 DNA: TGTGCCAGCAGCTTAGGATACAGAATGAACACTGAAGCTTTCTTT; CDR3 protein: CASSLGYRMNTEAFF
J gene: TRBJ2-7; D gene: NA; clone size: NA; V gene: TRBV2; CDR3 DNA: TGTGCCAGCAGCCCATCGGGTTTCACCTACGAGCAGTACTTC; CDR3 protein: CASSPSGFTYEQYF
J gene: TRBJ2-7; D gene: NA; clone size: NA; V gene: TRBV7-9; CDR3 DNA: TGTTCCAGCAGCAACGACAGGTACGAGCAGTACTTC; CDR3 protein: CSSSNDRYEQYF
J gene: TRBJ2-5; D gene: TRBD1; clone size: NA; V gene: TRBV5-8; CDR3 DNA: TGTGCCAGCAGCTTGTTCTGGACAGGGAACCAAGAGACCCAGTACTTC; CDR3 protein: CASSLFWTGNQETQYF
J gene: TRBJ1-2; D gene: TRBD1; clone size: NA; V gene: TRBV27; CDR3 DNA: TGTGCCAGCAGACAGGGGGCTGGCTACACCTTC; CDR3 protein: CASRQGAGYTF
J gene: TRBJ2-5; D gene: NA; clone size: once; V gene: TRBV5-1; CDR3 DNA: TGCGCCAGCAGCTGGACCTTCGCGGGGCAACAAGAGACCCAGTACTTC; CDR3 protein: CASSWTFAGQQETQYF
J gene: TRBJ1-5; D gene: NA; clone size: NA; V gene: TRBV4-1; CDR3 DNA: TGCGCCAGCAGCCCTGGCGGACTGTCATATAGCAATCAGCCCCAGCATTTT; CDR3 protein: CASSPGGLSYSNQPQHF
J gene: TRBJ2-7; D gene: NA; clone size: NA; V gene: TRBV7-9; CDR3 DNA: TGTGCCAGCAGTCCAGCCGTAGCGGCCTACGAGCAGTACTTC; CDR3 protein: CASSPAVAAYEQYF
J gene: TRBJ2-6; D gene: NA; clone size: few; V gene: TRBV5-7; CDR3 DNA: TGTGCCAGCAGTTTCACGACAGTCTCTGGGGCCAACGTCCTGACTTTC; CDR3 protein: CASSFTTVSGANVLTF
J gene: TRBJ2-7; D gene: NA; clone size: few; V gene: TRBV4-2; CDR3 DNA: TGTGCCAGCAGCCAAGTGGGGCAGCCCCTAGACGAGCAGTACTTC; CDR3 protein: CASSQVGQPLDEQYF
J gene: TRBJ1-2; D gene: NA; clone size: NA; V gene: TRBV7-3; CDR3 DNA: TGTGCCAGCAGCTTAGGTTCAGGGAACTATGGCTACACCTTC; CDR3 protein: CASSLGSGNYGYTF
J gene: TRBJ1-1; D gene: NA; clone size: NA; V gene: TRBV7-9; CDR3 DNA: TGTGCCAGCAGCTTATTCGGGGAGGCGAACACTGAAGCTTTCTTT; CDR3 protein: CASSLFGEANTEAFF
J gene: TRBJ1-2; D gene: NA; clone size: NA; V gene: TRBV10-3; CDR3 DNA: TGTGCCATCAGCGACGACAGTTTCTATGGCTACACCTTC; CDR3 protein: CAISDDSFYGYTF
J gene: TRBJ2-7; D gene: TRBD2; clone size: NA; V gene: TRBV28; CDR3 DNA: TGTGCCAGCAGTTCGTTAGCGGGGGGTTACGAGCAGTACTTC; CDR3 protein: CASSSLAGGYEQYF
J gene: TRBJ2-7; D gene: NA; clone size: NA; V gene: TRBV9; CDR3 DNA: TGTGCCAGCAGCGCCGACAGTGCCTACGAGCAGTACTTC; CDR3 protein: CASSADSAYEQYF
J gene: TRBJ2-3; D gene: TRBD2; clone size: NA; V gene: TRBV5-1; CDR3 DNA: TGCGCCAGCAGTTTGGCGGGGGAGACCACAGATACGCAGTATTTT; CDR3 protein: CASSLAGETTDTQYF
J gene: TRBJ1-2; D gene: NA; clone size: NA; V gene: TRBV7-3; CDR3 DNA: TGTGCCAGCAGCTTAACGCACAGGGAGAATGGCTACACCTTC; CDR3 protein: CASSLTHRENGYTF
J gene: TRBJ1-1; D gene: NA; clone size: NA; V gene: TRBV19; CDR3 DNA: TGTGCCATCATTTCGGACCCGGGAACTGAAGCTTTCTTT; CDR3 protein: CAIISDPGTEAFF
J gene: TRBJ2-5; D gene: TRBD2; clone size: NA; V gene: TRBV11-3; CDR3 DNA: TGTGCCAGCAGCGCGGGACTAGCAGAGACCCAGTACTTC; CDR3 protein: CASSAGLAETQYF
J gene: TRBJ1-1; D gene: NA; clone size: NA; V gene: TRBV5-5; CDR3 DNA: TGTGCCAGCAGCTTGTCCCCAGGGCCGAACACTGAAGCTTTCTTT; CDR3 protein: CASSLSPGPNTEAFF
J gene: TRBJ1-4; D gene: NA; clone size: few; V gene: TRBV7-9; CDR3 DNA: TGTGCCAGCAGCTTGGCCAATCGGGTCCCGGAGCAGGAAAAACTGTTTTTT; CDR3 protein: CASSLANRVPEQEKLFF
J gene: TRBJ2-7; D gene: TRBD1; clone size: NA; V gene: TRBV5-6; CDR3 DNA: TGTGCCAGCAGCGACGGGACAGGAAAGCTCCTACGAGAGCAGTACTTC; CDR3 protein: CASSDGTGKLLREQYF
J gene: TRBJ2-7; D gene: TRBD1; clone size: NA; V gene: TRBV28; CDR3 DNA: TGTGCCAGTGACAGGGGCTACGAGCAGTACTTC; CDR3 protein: CASDRGYEQYF
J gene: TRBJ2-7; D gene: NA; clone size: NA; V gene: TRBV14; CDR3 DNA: TGTGCCAGCAGCCAAGGGGACACAGACTACGAGCAGTACTTC; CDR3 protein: CASSQGDTDYEQYF